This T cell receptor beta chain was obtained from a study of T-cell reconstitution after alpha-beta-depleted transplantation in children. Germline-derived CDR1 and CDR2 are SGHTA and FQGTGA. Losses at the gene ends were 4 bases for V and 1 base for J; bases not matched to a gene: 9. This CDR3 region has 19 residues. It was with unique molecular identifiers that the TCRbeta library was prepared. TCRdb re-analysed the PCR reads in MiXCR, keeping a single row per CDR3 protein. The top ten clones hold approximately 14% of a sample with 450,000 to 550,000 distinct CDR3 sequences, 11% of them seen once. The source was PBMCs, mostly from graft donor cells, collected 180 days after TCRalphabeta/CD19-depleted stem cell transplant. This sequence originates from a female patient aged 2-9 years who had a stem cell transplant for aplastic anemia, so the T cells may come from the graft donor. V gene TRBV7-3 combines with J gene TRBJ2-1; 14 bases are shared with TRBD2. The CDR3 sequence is CASSSLGTSGSRSYNEQFF. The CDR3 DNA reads TGTGCCAGCAGCTCCTTAGGGACTAGCGGGAGTAGGTCCTACAATGAGCAGTTCTTC.